The 27 T cell receptor beta chains below all came from one sample that was sequenced in a study of beta chain features in type 1 diabetes (dated by TCRdb to the late 2010s). General findings and caveats noted by the study authors: Type 1 diabetes patients showed a moderate but significant shortening of TCRB CDR3 length in all four CD4+ subsets.

Receptors were amplified or captured by the immunoSEQ multiplex PCR assay. The High Capacity cDNA Reverse Transcription Kit was used to reverse transcribe all of the isolated RNA, meaning that expressed TCRB transcripts were what got sequenced. Not all clones reach the TCRdb copy of this immuneACCESS table, which keeps in-frame sequences only. Checked studies attribute under half of the gap to unresolved V genes and leave the rest unexplained. The sample table contains almost 350,000 clones; only one count was recorded for approximately 10% of them. Around 1% of the sample belongs to the ten largest clones. The antigens these receptors bind are not known. Input material: central memory CD4+ T cells from blood. The source is a young man with type 1 diabetes.

This chain links TRBV29-1 with TRBJ1-1, with 7 positions matching TRBD1. V shed 5 bases and J 4 bases; nucleotides not matched to a gene: 10. CDR1 and CDR2 (germline): SQVTM, ANQGSEA. CDR3 size: 14 residues. CDR3 protein: CSVTGVGAGTEAFF. The DNA for the CDR3 is TGCAGCGTTACAGGGGTTGGAGCGGGCACTGAAGCTTTCTTT.

The chain combines TRBV11-2 with TRBJ2-1; 11 nucleotides align to TRBD2. The V and J ends lost 4 bases and 4 bases, in that order; junction bases with no gene match: 0. Germline CDR1 SGHAT, CDR2 FQNNGV. This CDR3 region has 14 residues. The CDR3: CASSWTSGYNEQFF. The CDR3 DNA sequence: TGTGCCAGCAGCTGGACTAGCGGGTACAATGAGCAGTTCTTC.

V and J are TRBV29-1 and TRBJ1-2, with D perhaps matching TRBD1 (5 bases). Deletions cut 3 bases from V and 2 bases from J, with 13 bases between. Germline-derived CDR1 and CDR2 are SQVTM and ANQGSEA. This CDR3 has 14 amino acids. CDR3 nucleotides: TGCAGCGTTGATGATCTCGGGGCCAACTATGGCTACACCTTC. Protein product: CSVDDLGANYGYTF.

This clone occurred many times. This sequence joins TRBV16 and TRBJ2-3, with unresolved D. CDR3 length: 15 amino acids. V was pared by 0 bases and J by 0 bases, with 7 bases between. Germline CDR1 KGHSY, CDR2 FQNENV. CDR3: CASSQSQQSTDTQYF. CDR3 coding DNA: TGTGCCAGCAGCCAATCGCAACAGAGCACAGATACGCAGTATTTT.

This clone occurred many times. This chain connects TRBV28 to TRBJ2-6; no definite D call. The germline V and J ends were trimmed by 3 bases and 4 bases, with 13 bases remaining between them. The V gene's germline CDR1 is MDHEN and CDR2 SYDVKM. The CDR3 is made up of 16 amino acids. In nucleotides, the CDR3 is TGTGCCAGCAGTTTCGGCAGTCCCACAGGGGCCAACGTCCTGACTTTC. Translation gives CASSFGSPTGANVLTF.

This clone came up a few times. This chain connects TRBV7-9 to TRBJ2-3; no clear D. The CDR3 totals 13 residues. The germline gives CDR1 SEHNR, CDR2 FQNEAQ (reference sequence). V was pared by 3 bases and J by 2 bases, with 6 bases between. In nucleotides, the CDR3 is TGTGCCAGCAGCTTGGACGCCACAGATACGCAGTATTTT. It yields the protein CASSLDATDTQYF.

The chain combines TRBV7-2 with TRBJ2-1; 9 bases agree with TRBD1. Germline V CDR1 and CDR2: SGHTA, FQGNSA. The length of the CDR3 is 14 residues. Germline trimming cut 4 bases from V and 9 bases from J; bases unmatched to any gene: 7. CDR3 amino acids: CASSWGQGKGEQFF. The CDR3 DNA follows: TGTGCCAGCAGCTGGGGACAGGGTAAAGGTGAGCAGTTCTTC.

This clone was observed a handful of times. CDR3: CASSIDRPETQYF. For the CDR3, the DNA is TGCGCCAGCAGCATCGACAGACCGGAGACCCAGTACTTC. The chain has TRBV5-1 and TRBJ2-5; perhaps TRBD1 as D (5 bases). Trimming left V 4 bases short and J 5 bases short, with 12 bases between. Per germline, CDR1 SGHRS and CDR2 YFSETQ. The length of the CDR3 is 13 residues.

The chain employs TRBV4-1 and TRBJ2-3; D is possibly TRBD1 (6 bases). Germline loops: CDR1 MGHRA, CDR2 YSYEKL. V was trimmed by 4 bases and J by 3 bases, leaving 20 bases between them. The CDR3 sequence is 17 residues long. The CDR3 sequence: CASSRKELGRGTDTQYF. The CDR3 DNA follows: TGCGCCAGCAGCCGGAAAGAGTTGGGCAGGGGAACAGATACGCAGTATTTT.

This clone was detected once. CDR3 residues: CASSERVETEAFF. The CDR3 region has the DNA TGTGCCAGCAGTGAGAGGGTAGAGACTGAAGCTTTCTTT. The chain is built from TRBV2 and TRBJ1-1; D remains unclear. Trimming left V 3 bases short and J 5 bases short, with 10 bases between. CDR1 SNHLY and CDR2 FYNNEI come from the germline V gene. There are 13 residues in the CDR3.

The chain is built from TRBV2 and TRBJ1-5; 8 nucleotides match TRBD1. Trimming took 5 bases from V and 7 from J; bases not matched to a gene: 7. The germline V gene has CDR1 SNHLY and CDR2 FYNNEI. This CDR3 comprises 14 residues. This CDR3 is CASSRQGARQPQHF. The CDR3 nucleotides are TGTGCCAGCAGTAGGCAGGGGGCTCGCCAGCCCCAGCATTTT.

This chain joins TRBV5-6 and TRBJ2-6; D is perhaps TRBD2 (6 bases). The germline CDR1 and CDR2 sequences are SGHDT and YYEEEE. Trimming shortened V by 4 bases and J by 1 base, and 12 bases separated the two germline ends. The CDR3 covers 16 residues. The CDR3 is CASSLGTASGANVLTF. CDR3 bases: TGTGCCAGCAGCCTAGGGACTGCTTCTGGGGCCAACGTCCTGACTTTC.

This clone showed up just a few times. This rearrangement joins TRBV4-3 to TRBJ2-7; no clear D. V was trimmed by 0 bases and J by 3 bases, leaving 12 bases between them. Germline values: CDR1 LGHNA, CDR2 YSLEER. The CDR3 sequence is 15 residues long. The CDR3 DNA is TGCGCCAGCAGCCAAGATTACCGGCAGCTCTACGAGCAGTACTTC. Encoded protein: CASSQDYRQLYEQYF.

This sequence joins TRBV7-2 and TRBJ2-1; D uncertain. V lost 2 bases to trimming and J lost 7 bases, with 15 bases between them. Germline lookup yields CDR1 SGHTA and CDR2 FQGNSA. There are 15 residues in the CDR3. The CDR3 reads CASSLWVNTGNEQFF. The CDR3 DNA sequence: TGTGCCAGCAGCTTATGGGTCAACACCGGAAATGAGCAGTTCTTC.

There are many counts of this clone. This chain connects TRBV4-3 to TRBJ2-7, with D unresolved. Germline CDR1 LGHNA, CDR2 YSLEER. This CDR3 contains 16 residues. V was trimmed by 1 base and J by 6 bases, leaving 19 bases between them. This CDR3 is CASSQGSFDSRGEQYF. CDR3 nucleotides: TGCGCCAGCAGCCAAGGTAGTTTCGACTCCAGAGGCGAGCAGTACTTC.

This clone was counted a few times. The chain combines TRBV11-2 with TRBJ2-6; D not resolved. The V gene lost 2 bases and the J gene lost 0 bases, with 5 bases spanning the gap. The germline V gene has CDR1 SGHAT and CDR2 FQNNGV. The CDR3 loop spans 15 amino acids. CDR3: CASSLRPSGANVLTF. For the CDR3, the DNA is TGTGCCAGCAGCTTACGACCCTCTGGGGCCAACGTCCTGACTTTC.

The chain carries TRBV29-1 and TRBJ2-6; no reliable D call. This CDR3 is 13 amino acids long. Germline V lookup: CDR1 SQVTM, CDR2 ANQGSEA. V lost 3 bases and J 1 base, leaving 4 bases between the germline ends. The CDR3 sequence: CSVEASGANVLTF. The CDR3 DNA is TGCAGCGTTGAGGCTTCTGGGGCCAACGTCCTGACTTTC.

Only a few counts were recorded for this clone. The DNA for the CDR3 is TGTGCCAGCAGTCGGACGGTACCCTACGAGCAGTACTTC. This sequence encodes CASSRTVPYEQYF. The J gene is TRBJ2-5, the V gene TRBV6-6, with D uncertain. The last part of the DNA fits TRBJ2-7 better; the J call may be wrong. The V gene's germline CDR1 is MNHNY and CDR2 SVGAGI (reference sequence). The CDR3 consists of 13 residues.

The table lists this clone with a few counts. The J gene is TRBJ2-3, the V gene TRBV7-2; 14 positions agree with TRBD2. The CDR3 covers 16 residues. Germline-derived CDR1 and CDR2 are SGHTA and FQGNSA. V shed 5 bases and J 4 bases; nucleotides not matched to a gene: 5. The CDR3: CASSTRLAGGADTQYF. The CDR3 DNA sequence: TGTGCCAGCAGCACGAGACTAGCGGGGGGGGCAGATACGCAGTATTTT.

This clone was recorded a few times. The V call is TRBV30, the J call TRBJ1-5; TRBD1 is a possible D gene (6 bases). CDR1 is GTSNPN and CDR2 is SVGIG in the germline V gene (reference sequence). V was shortened by 6 bases and J by 1 base, with 13 bases between the two germline ends. The length of the CDR3 is 14 residues. Here the CDR3 DNA reads TGTGCCTGTTCTGCAGGGGTGAGCAATCAGCCCCAGCATTTT. Translating gives CACSAGVSNQPQHF.

This clone was observed many times. The J gene is TRBJ2-3, the V gene TRBV7-9; 7 positions agree with TRBD1. J was trimmed by 0 bases and V by 5 bases; bases with no gene match: 2. The germline gives CDR1 SEHNR, CDR2 FQNEAQ (reference sequence). The CDR3 covers 14 residues. The CDR3 bases are TGTGCCAGCAGCAAGGGACAGAGCACAGATACGCAGTATTTT. This gives the protein CASSKGQSTDTQYF. Supplemented by reference TRBV7-9 and TRBJ2-3, the full variable domain reads DTGVSQNPRHKITKRGQNVTFRCDPISEHNRLYWYRQTLGQGPEFLTYFQNEAQLEKSRLLSDRFSAERPKGSFSTLEIQRTEQGDSAMYLCASSKGQSTDTQYFGPGTRLTVL.

This clone was counted between two and nine times. The chain uses TRBV30 and TRBJ2-3; a possible D gene is TRBD2 (7 bases). CDR1 GTSNPN and CDR2 SVGIG come from the germline V gene (reference sequence). The ends were cut back, 2 bases at V and 5 bases at J, with 17 bases in the middle. The CDR3 is 15 residues long. This chain's CDR3 is CAWSIREGGRDTQYF. The CDR3 DNA reads TGTGCCTGGAGTATAAGGGAGGGGGGGAGAGATACGCAGTATTTT.

This clone was seen more than once but under ten times. The V and J genes are TRBV28 and TRBJ2-7, with a weak D call TRBD2 (5 bases). Trimming took 7 bases from V and 2 from J, leaving 15 bases between them. Looked up from germline, CDR1 is MDHEN and CDR2 is SYDVKM. The CDR3 has 14 residues. The CDR3, as DNA: TGTGCCAGCAAAACCCGGGATATGCCCTACGAGCAGTACTTC. It specifies CASKTRDMPYEQYF.

The rearrangement joins TRBV5-6 to TRBJ2-5, with D possibly matching TRBD2 (6 bases). Looked up from germline, CDR1 is SGHDT and CDR2 is YYEEEE. V lost 4 bases, J lost 2 bases, and 12 bases lay in between. This CDR3 is built from 14 residues. The CDR3: CASSLGGGQETQYF. The CDR3 region has the DNA TGTGCCAGCAGCCTGGGAGGAGGGCAAGAGACCCAGTACTTC.

The chain links TRBV7-9 to TRBJ1-1; no definite D call. Germline V CDR1 and CDR2: SEHNR, FQNEAQ (reference sequence). The CDR3 is 16 amino acids. V lost 5 bases to trimming and J lost 3 bases, with 19 bases between them. CDR3 sequence (DNA): TGTGCCAGCAGCACTGGCCGGGGTCGATTGGACACTGAAGCTTTCTTT. Protein: CASSTGRGRLDTEAFF.

V and J are TRBV30 and TRBJ1-1; D ambiguous. V lost 0 bases and J lost 6, with 11 bases in between. The CDR3 contains 13 residues. CDR1 is GTSNPN and CDR2 is SVGIG in the germline V gene (reference sequence). CDR3 loop: CAWSVGEAAEAFF. The CDR3 DNA sequence: TGTGCCTGGAGTGTGGGCGAGGCTGCTGAAGCTTTCTTT.

This clone was counted a few times. CDR3: CASSLQETQYF. CDR3 nucleotide sequence: TGTGCCAGCAGCCTCCAAGAGACCCAGTACTTC. The chain combines TRBV25-1 with TRBJ2-5; no reliable D call. The CDR3 runs 11 residues. Germline V gene lookup returns CDR1 MGHDK and CDR2 SYGVNS. V gave up 6 bases and J gave up 1 base, with 3 bases separating them. The full variable domain, completed using reference TRBV25-1 and TRBJ2-5, is EADIYQTPRYLVIGTGKKITLECSQTMGHDKMYWYQQDPGMELHLIHYSYGVNSTEKGDLSSESTVSRIRTEHFPLTLESARPSHTSQYLCASSLQETQYFGPGTRLLVL.